The rows below give T cell receptor beta chains drawn from one sample of a study of T cells in Graves' hyperthyroidism and ophthalmopathy. MiXCR, applied by TCRdb to the multiplex PCR reads, yields one record per CDR3 protein. The sample consists of around 690,000 distinct CDR3 sequences, around 21% of them appearing once. The sequencing input was blood. These receptors were collected from a young man with Graves' ophthalmopathy. Both conserved end residues are part of each CDR3. The D gene is left open where the match is weak. Clone size is given for some rows only: seen once, a few or many times, or a class if the clone is expanded.

v_call: TRBV24-1
d_call: .
clone_size: few
j_call: TRBJ2-2
cdr3_aa: CATSDHLGGGLNTGELFF
cdr3_nt: TGTGCCACCAGTGATCACCTTGGTGGGGGGCTGAACACCGGGGAGCTGTTTTTT

v_call: TRBV2
d_call: TRBD1
clone_size: .
j_call: TRBJ2-7
cdr3_aa: CASSEAGGADEQYF
cdr3_nt: TGTGCCAGCAGTGAGGCAGGGGGCGCGGACGAGCAGTACTTC

v_call: TRBV5-1
d_call: TRBD1
clone_size: many
j_call: TRBJ2-1
cdr3_aa: CASSGGGLRNEQFF
cdr3_nt: TGCGCCAGCTCAGGGGGCGGTCTGAGGAATGAGCAGTTCTTC

v_call: TRBV28
d_call: .
clone_size: few
j_call: TRBJ1-5
cdr3_aa: CASSFLKQGRNQPQHF
cdr3_nt: TGTGCCAGCAGTTTTTTGAAACAGGGCAGAAATCAGCCCCAGCATTTT

v_call: TRBV30
d_call: .
clone_size: .
j_call: TRBJ2-7
cdr3_aa: CAWSDGTQRSYEQYF
cdr3_nt: TGTGCCTGGTCCGACGGGACACAACGCTCCTACGAGCAGTACTTC

v_call: TRBV30
d_call: TRBD1
clone_size: many
j_call: TRBJ1-4
cdr3_aa: CAWSKQGAVEKLFF
cdr3_nt: TGTGCCTGGAGTAAACAGGGGGCTGTTGAAAAACTGTTTTTT

v_call: TRBV7-8
d_call: .
clone_size: few
j_call: TRBJ2-7
cdr3_aa: CASSLATGPYEQYF
cdr3_nt: TGTGCCAGCAGCTTAGCTACGGGCCCCTACGAGCAGTACTTC

v_call: TRBV11-2
d_call: TRBD1
clone_size: few
j_call: TRBJ2-7
cdr3_aa: CASNHDRGPYEQYF
cdr3_nt: TGTGCCAGCAACCATGACAGGGGGCCCTACGAGCAGTACTTC

v_call: TRBV5-1
d_call: .
clone_size: .
j_call: TRBJ2-7
cdr3_aa: CASSLDRRRSEQYF
cdr3_nt: TGCGCCAGCAGCTTGGATCGACGCCGATCCGAGCAGTACTTC

v_call: TRBV3-1
d_call: .
clone_size: many
j_call: TRBJ2-5
cdr3_aa: CASSQRGSQETQYF
cdr3_nt: TGTGCCAGCAGCCAACGGGGGTCCCAAGAGACCCAGTACTTC

v_call: TRBV4-2
d_call: TRBD1
clone_size: .
j_call: TRBJ2-6
cdr3_aa: CASSQVPGQGDGANVLTF
cdr3_nt: TGTGCCAGCAGCCAGGTTCCGGGACAGGGTGACGGGGCCAACGTCCTGACTTTC

v_call: TRBV4-2
d_call: TRBD1
clone_size: .
j_call: TRBJ2-4
cdr3_aa: CASSQERTGVGTKNIQYF
cdr3_nt: TGTGCCAGCAGCCAAGAGCGGACAGGGGTTGGGACCAAAAACATTCAGTACTTC

v_call: TRBV6-2/TRBV6-3
d_call: .
clone_size: few
j_call: TRBJ2-1
cdr3_aa: CASSYWGRRESRNEQFF
cdr3_nt: TGTGCCAGCAGTTACTGGGGGCGGCGGGAGTCTAGAAATGAGCAGTTCTTC

v_call: TRBV19
d_call: TRBD2
clone_size: .
j_call: TRBJ2-7
cdr3_aa: CASSILAGSTYEQYF
cdr3_nt: TGTGCCAGTAGTATATTAGCGGGATCGACCTACGAGCAGTACTTC

v_call: TRBV14
d_call: TRBD1
clone_size: .
j_call: TRBJ2-2
cdr3_aa: CASSQGPRQGTTGELFF
cdr3_nt: TGTGCCAGCAGCCAAGGTCCGCGACAGGGGACCACCGGGGAGCTGTTTTTT

v_call: TRBV28
d_call: TRBD1
clone_size: .
j_call: TRBJ1-4
cdr3_aa: CASKGQGKKKLFF
cdr3_nt: TGTGCCAGCAAGGGACAGGGAAAAAAAAAACTGTTTTTT

v_call: TRBV28
d_call: .
clone_size: .
j_call: TRBJ2-3
cdr3_aa: CASTHGGFTDTQYF
cdr3_nt: TGTGCCAGCACCCACGGGGGATTCACAGATACGCAGTATTTT

v_call: TRBV6-1
d_call: .
clone_size: many
j_call: TRBJ1-5
cdr3_aa: CASSPKGSTYSNQPQHF
cdr3_nt: TGTGCCAGCAGTCCCAAGGGGTCCACGTATAGCAATCAGCCCCAGCATTTT

v_call: TRBV9
d_call: TRBD2
clone_size: once
j_call: TRBJ2-4
cdr3_aa: CASSLGPSGRVFQYF
cdr3_nt: TGTGCCAGCAGCTTAGGCCCTAGCGGGAGGGTTTTCCAGTACTTC

v_call: TRBV20-1
d_call: TRBD1
clone_size: .
j_call: TRBJ1-2
cdr3_aa: CSTGGASDGYTF
cdr3_nt: TGCAGCACAGGGGGCGCCTCGGATGGCTACACCTTC

v_call: TRBV5-6
d_call: TRBD1
clone_size: few
j_call: TRBJ2-1
cdr3_aa: CASSLRRGRHEQFF
cdr3_nt: TGTGCCAGCAGCTTGCGAAGGGGGCGTCATGAGCAGTTCTTC

v_call: TRBV6-2/TRBV6-3
d_call: TRBD2
clone_size: many
j_call: TRBJ2-7
cdr3_aa: CASSHSPTSGRGEQYF
cdr3_nt: TGTGCCAGCAGTCACTCCCCGACTAGCGGGAGGGGCGAGCAGTACTTC

v_call: TRBV9
d_call: .
clone_size: .
j_call: TRBJ2-4
cdr3_aa: CASSRTENIQYF
cdr3_nt: TGTGCCAGCAGTAGGACGGAAAACATTCAGTACTTC

v_call: TRBV30
d_call: .
clone_size: many
j_call: TRBJ1-3
cdr3_aa: CAWSLLFSGNTIYF
cdr3_nt: TGTGCCTGGAGCTTACTCTTCTCTGGAAACACCATATATTTT

v_call: TRBV2
d_call: TRBD2
clone_size: .
j_call: TRBJ2-7
cdr3_aa: CASSYGTSKYF
cdr3_nt: TGTGCCAGCTCATATGGGACTAGCAAGTACTTC

v_call: TRBV11-2
d_call: .
clone_size: many
j_call: TRBJ2-5
cdr3_aa: CASSYTGKETQYF
cdr3_nt: TGTGCCAGCAGCTATACAGGGAAAGAGACCCAGTACTTC

v_call: TRBV6-1
d_call: .
clone_size: few
j_call: TRBJ1-2
cdr3_aa: CASRDPALALYGYTF
cdr3_nt: TGTGCCAGCAGGGACCCGGCCCTAGCCCTCTATGGCTACACCTTC

v_call: TRBV20-1
d_call: .
clone_size: few
j_call: TRBJ1-1
cdr3_aa: CSAPPTGGLNTEAFF
cdr3_nt: TGCAGTGCTCCCCCCACGGGAGGATTGAACACTGAAGCTTTCTTT